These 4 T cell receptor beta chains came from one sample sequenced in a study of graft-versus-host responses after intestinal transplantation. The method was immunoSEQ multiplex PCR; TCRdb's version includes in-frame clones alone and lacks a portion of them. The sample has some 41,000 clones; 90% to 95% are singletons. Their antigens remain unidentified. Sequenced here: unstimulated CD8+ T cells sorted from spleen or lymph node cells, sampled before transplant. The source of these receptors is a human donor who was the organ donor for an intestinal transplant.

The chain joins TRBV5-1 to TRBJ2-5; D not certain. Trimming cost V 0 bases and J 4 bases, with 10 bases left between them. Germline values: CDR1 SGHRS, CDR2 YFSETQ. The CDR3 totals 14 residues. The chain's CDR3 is CASSLAGRLETQYF. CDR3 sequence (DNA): TGCGCCAGCAGCTTGGCTGGTAGACTAGAGACCCAGTACTTC.

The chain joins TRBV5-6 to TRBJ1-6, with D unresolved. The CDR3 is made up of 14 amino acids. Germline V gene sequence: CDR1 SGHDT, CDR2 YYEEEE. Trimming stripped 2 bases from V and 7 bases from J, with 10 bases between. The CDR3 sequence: CASSFGPINSPLHF. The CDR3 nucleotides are TGTGCCAGCAGCTTTGGACCGATCAATTCACCCCTCCACTTT.

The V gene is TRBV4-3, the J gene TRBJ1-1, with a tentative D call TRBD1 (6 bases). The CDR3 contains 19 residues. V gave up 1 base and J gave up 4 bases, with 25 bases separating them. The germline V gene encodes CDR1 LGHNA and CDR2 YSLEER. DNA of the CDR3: TGCGCCAGCAGCCAAGTCCTCATAAAGGATGCGGGGGGGGCCACTGAAGCTTTCTTT. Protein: CASSQVLIKDAGGATEAFF.

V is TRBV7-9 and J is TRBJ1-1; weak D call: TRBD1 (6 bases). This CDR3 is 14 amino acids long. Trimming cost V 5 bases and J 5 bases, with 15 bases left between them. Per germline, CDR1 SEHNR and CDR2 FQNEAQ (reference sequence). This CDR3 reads CASSVTGMITEAFF. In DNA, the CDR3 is TGTGCCAGCAGCGTTACAGGGATGATTACTGAAGCTTTCTTT.